This entry features one T cell receptor (beta chain) sequence. Its cognate antigen has yet to be identified. Per-base qualities were not stored, and no clone one base away is much larger. The CDR3 regions of human TCRbeta chains were analyzed by immunosequencing. Per the authors' processing: TCRs in the repertoires were matched against a reference library of SARS-CoV-2-specific TCRs that had been generated with the MIRA antigen-specificity platform. Breadth was defined as the fraction of unique TCRs that were SARS-CoV-2-associated. Depth was defined as the fraction of total T cells that were SARS-CoV-2-associated. Using the MIRA data, each spike-specific TCR was mapped to the spike region that the TCR reacts to and placed in a CD4 or CD8 class. Log10-transformed breadth and depth values were compared by one-way ANOVA with Sidak's multiple comparisons tests. The table comes from immuneACCESS by way of TCRdb, which keeps in-frame sequences with V and J called. Part of the clones is missing from these tables; in studies checked, under half for an unresolved V gene and the rest for unknown reasons. Clonal size and the V and J genes are those of that table, whereas D and trimming came from the DNA. The sample table holds about 67,000 clones, of which less than 90% were seen once. The top ten clonotypes cover approximately 21% of the sample.

The CDR3, from cysteine to phenylalanine, totals 15 residues. Only CDR3 DNA remains: 45 bases, in frame from the first base. From a lookup of the germline V gene (reference sequence), CDR1 and CDR2 are WNHNN and SYGVQD. Trimming removed 5 bases from V and 4 bases from J; the gene matches leave 7 bases unexplained. Read against the paper, the sample's time point label means: baseline before first vaccination. Samples from vaccinated people were obtained from the UK trials COV001 and COV002, which included a single-blind randomized controlled phase 2/3 trial of AZD1222 (ChAdOx1 nCoV-19) in healthy adults. For TCRbeta chain sequencing, PBMC samples were collected from trial participants at day 0 and at day 28 after the second dose. This sample was taken from a study of T cell responses to AZD1222 COVID-19 vaccine (dated by TCRdb to the early 2020s). About the study as a whole: AZD1222 recipients with second doses at about 4 weeks or about 12 weeks were pooled, because spike-specific TCR depth and breadth did not differ between schedules. A total of 230 to 250 trial participants underwent TCR sequencing, of whom roughly 210 had received two doses of AZD1222 and about 26 had received two doses of the MenACWY control vaccine. Trial participants were enrolled by age into 18-55, 56-69 and 70-plus year subgroups, with around 140, 26 and 57 TCR-sequenced participants respectively.

The paper as a whole reports these results and caveats: A significant rise in spike-specific TCR breadth and depth was observed after two AZD1222 doses relative to day 0 and relative to MenACWY recipients. Most participants were white British and females outnumbered males, and the authors suggested that clonal diversity may have been underestimated. Epitopes outside the regions mutated in the B.1.351 and B.1.1.7 variants were reportedly recognized by nearly half of the unique spike-specific TCRs. The 56-69-year group was small, and its depth increase did not reach significance, likely because of low power. Vaccine-associated CD4 TCRs spanned the whole spike protein, with dominant responses in regions 160-218 and 743-854. Only six AZD1222 recipients were SARS-CoV-2 seropositive at baseline, limiting conclusions about previously exposed vaccinees. Because no day 14 peak-response samples were available, repertoires were characterized only after the peak T cell response.

The sequenced sample was peripheral blood, obtained on day 0 of AZD1222 vaccination. Recombination connected TRBV10-1 to TRBJ2-1, and 8 junction bases match TRBD2. This TCR derives from an adult in good health. The nucleotides read TGCGCCAGCAGTTCGAGCGGGAGAGGTTACAATGAGCAGTTCTTC. Protein translation: CASSSSGRGYNEQFF.